Described below is a single T cell receptor beta chain sequence and its context. What it binds is not known. TCRdb keeps only in-frame clones here, not all; method: immunoSEQ multiplex PCR. This table holds 25,000 to 30,000 clones, about 76% found once. Germline V lookup: CDR1 SGHTA, CDR2 FQGNSA. Trimming left V 2 bases short and J 6 bases short, with 8 bases between. This CDR3 has 14 residues. Time point given: week 35, safety follow-up. All doses held 300 ug of mutant IDH1 20-mer peptide, with topical imiquimod. The data were obtained in a study of a mutant IDH1 vaccine in newly diagnosed glioma. Looking at the study overall: Vaccine administration was initiated 4-6 weeks following radiotherapy alone, or with temozolomide cycles. Visit V12 happened at week 35; visit V13 happened at week 47.

This TCR was sampled from a man aged 50 to 59 with glioma. This chain uses TRBV7-2 with TRBJ1-6; D may be TRBD1 (6 bases). Sequenced here: PBMCs, sampled from a glioma patient whose treatment included an IDH1 peptide vaccine. Written as DNA, the CDR3 is TGTGCCAGCAGCTTAACAGGGACTAATTCACCCCTCCACTTT. It specifies CASSLTGTNSPLHF.